Detailed here is one TCR beta chain. The antigen is not known. The sample belongs to a study of vaccination effects on CD4 cells after COVID-19. Repertoires were generated with immunoSEQ multiplex PCR, while TCRdb's copy carries only in-frame clones and drops some. The sample carries over 45,000 clones, over 60% recorded once. Trimming shortened V by 5 bases and J by 4 bases, and 9 bases separated the two germline ends. Germline-derived CDR1 and CDR2 are KGHSH and LQKENI. The CDR3 has 12 amino acids. Culture proceeded for nine to eleven days, and CD4+ T cells were then isolated. This clonotype originated in a human donor who received a COVID-19 vaccine. The sample consisted of CD4+ T cells from PBMCs cultured without peptide, taken before COVID-19 vaccination. The rearrangement uses TRBV18 and TRBJ2-7, with D hard to call. In DNA, the CDR3 is TGTGCCAGCTCAGATGAGAGGTACGAGCAGTACGTC. Translation gives CASSDERYEQYV.